This TCR beta chain was recovered during a study of blood T cell repertoires in COVID-19. Study-level information: In each case, the material was cDNA or gDNA derived from T cells, B-cell-depleted T cells, or PBMCs.

The data were produced by immunoSEQ multiplex PCR, yet TCRdb's version contains in-frame clones alone and is incomplete. The data hold around 700,000 clones, with about 90% observed a single time. The CDR3 is 13 amino acids. V was clipped by 4 bases and J by 4 bases, with 11 bases between them. CDR1 SGHRS and CDR2 YFSETQ come from the germline V gene. Sequencing was carried out using peripheral blood. The receptor's source is a woman younger than 30 with acute or convalescent COVID-19. This chain joins TRBV5-1 and TRBJ1-1; TRBD1 might be the D (6 bases). The CDR3 is CASSPQGSTEAFF. The CDR3 DNA is TGCGCCAGCAGCCCGCAGGGGTCCACTGAAGCTTTCTTT.